The clone carrying this T cell receptor beta chain was counted at least ten times. The antigen is undetermined. The CDR3 runs 15 residues. V was pared by 6 bases and J by 4 bases, with 10 bases of the junction left unmatched. In germline, CDR1 is SGHDT, CDR2 YYEEEE. TCRdb re-analysed the reads in MiXCR, keeping a single row per CDR3 protein. Of approximately 990,000 distinct CDR3 sequences in the sample, roughly 30% are singletons; the top ten hold around 15%. This sample was included in a study of T cell repertoires in cytomegalovirus infection. Study results and limitations: Clonotype analysis showed dominance of the ex vivo response by HLA-C-restricted CMV-specific TCR beta clonotypes.

The source of this sequence is a human donor in good health (CMV status not recorded). Some clones in this sample may be carry-over from other donors' samples. The sample was cultured CD8+ T cells from PBMCs, taken from culture after CMV antigen stimulation. The rearrangement links TRBV5-6 to TRBJ2-5; 9 bases align to TRBD1. CDR3: CASNLGTGTGETQYF. The CDR3 coding sequence is TGTGCCAGCAACTTAGGGACAGGGACGGGAGAGACCCAGTACTTC.